These T cell receptor beta chains were read from a single sample in a study of T cells in localized non-small cell lung cancer. Using immunoSEQ multiplex PCR, the repertoire was profiled, and TCRdb retains in-frame clones only, with some absent. The sample lists about 75,000 clones, more than 75% seen once, with less than 9.5% in the top ten. The sequences come from peripheral blood, collected before any cancer treatment. All receptors derive from a female donor aged 60 or older with stage I lung adenocarcinoma. The CDR3 runs from the conserved cysteine through the conserved F or W. The order of the fields is clone size, D gene, J gene, V gene, CDR3 protein, CDR3 DNA. A D gene is named only where the DNA matches it firmly. The size of a clone is reported for some rows only, either as once, few or many, or as a class for expanded clones.

abundance: NA
d_gene: TRBD2
j_gene: TRBJ2-1
v_gene: TRBV9
CDR3aa: CASSFSGGPYNEQFF
CDR3nt: TGTGCCAGCAGCTTTAGCGGGGGTCCCTACAATGAGCAGTTCTTC

abundance: NA
d_gene: NA
j_gene: TRBJ1-1
v_gene: TRBV7-2
CDR3aa: CASSLGGGPEAFF
CDR3nt: TGTGCCAGCAGCTTAGGTGGCGGACCTGAGGCTTTCTTT

abundance: once
d_gene: NA
j_gene: TRBJ1-2
v_gene: TRBV2
CDR3aa: CASGGTPANYGYTF
CDR3nt: TGTGCCAGCGGGGGGACACCAGCTAACTATGGCTACACCTTC

abundance: NA
d_gene: NA
j_gene: TRBJ1-2
v_gene: TRBV27
CDR3aa: CASSPRQVNYGYTF
CDR3nt: TGTGCCAGCAGTCCTCGACAGGTTAACTATGGCTACACCTTC

abundance: NA
d_gene: TRBD2
j_gene: TRBJ2-5
v_gene: TRBV29-1
CDR3aa: CSVARGGGETQYF
CDR3nt: TGCAGCGTTGCACGGGGGGGAGGAGAGACCCAGTACTTC

abundance: once
d_gene: NA
j_gene: TRBJ1-2
v_gene: TRBV7-2
CDR3aa: CASSLGPGDGYTF
CDR3nt: TGTGCCAGCAGCTTGGGCCCGGGAGATGGCTACACCTTC

abundance: NA
d_gene: NA
j_gene: TRBJ2-7
v_gene: TRBV9
CDR3aa: CASSVGAHETASYEQYF
CDR3nt: TGTGCCAGCAGCGTAGGAGCCCATGAGACGGCCTCCTACGAGCAGTACTTC

abundance: NA
d_gene: NA
j_gene: TRBJ1-3
v_gene: TRBV6-1
CDR3aa: CASSPNSSGNTIYF
CDR3nt: TGTGCCAGCAGCCCCAACAGCTCTGGAAACACCATATATTTT

abundance: NA
d_gene: NA
j_gene: TRBJ1-2
v_gene: TRBV19
CDR3aa: CASSTGSFYGYTF
CDR3nt: TGTGCCAGTAGTACAGGGAGTTTCTATGGCTACACCTTC

abundance: NA
d_gene: NA
j_gene: TRBJ2-2
v_gene: TRBV19
CDR3aa: CASSISEYTGELFF
CDR3nt: TGTGCCAGTAGTATTTCTGAATACACCGGGGAGCTGTTTTTT

abundance: NA
d_gene: TRBD1
j_gene: TRBJ2-6
v_gene: TRBV29-1
CDR3aa: CSVGTGFSGANVLTF
CDR3nt: TGCAGCGTTGGGACAGGGTTCTCTGGGGCCAACGTCCTGACTTTC

abundance: NA
d_gene: NA
j_gene: TRBJ1-5
v_gene: TRBV30
CDR3aa: CAWSRSAGRDQPQHF
CDR3nt: TGTGCCTGGAGTAGATCGGCTGGACGGGATCAGCCCCAGCATTTT

abundance: NA
d_gene: TRBD1
j_gene: TRBJ1-2
v_gene: TRBV13
CDR3aa: CASTRNRGSGGYGYTF
CDR3nt: TGTGCCAGCACCCGCAACAGGGGCTCGGGGGGTTATGGCTACACCTTC

abundance: NA
d_gene: NA
j_gene: TRBJ2-2
v_gene: TRBV7-3
CDR3aa: CASSQSGTGELFF
CDR3nt: TGTGCCAGCAGCCAAAGCGGGACCGGGGAGCTGTTTTTT

abundance: NA
d_gene: NA
j_gene: TRBJ2-5
v_gene: TRBV11-1
CDR3aa: CASSLADRSQETQYF
CDR3nt: TGTGCCAGCAGCTTAGCAGACCGAAGCCAAGAGACCCAGTACTTC

abundance: NA
d_gene: NA
j_gene: TRBJ1-2
v_gene: TRBV5-5
CDR3aa: CASSLHGVLTF
CDR3nt: TGTGCCAGCAGCTTGCATGGCGTTCTCACCTTC

abundance: NA
d_gene: NA
j_gene: TRBJ1-2
v_gene: TRBV19
CDR3aa: CASSTWGERYGYTF
CDR3nt: TGTGCCAGTAGTACCTGGGGAGAACGCTATGGCTACACCTTC

abundance: NA
d_gene: NA
j_gene: TRBJ1-2
v_gene: TRBV5-1
CDR3aa: CASSLAQGGYGYTF
CDR3nt: TGCGCCAGCAGCTTGGCCCAGGGTGGCTATGGCTACACCTTC

abundance: NA
d_gene: TRBD2
j_gene: TRBJ2-1
v_gene: TRBV5-6
CDR3aa: CASSLGAGGPSYNEQFF
CDR3nt: TGTGCCAGCAGCTTGGGGGCGGGAGGGCCCTCCTACAATGAGCAGTTCTTC

abundance: NA
d_gene: NA
j_gene: TRBJ2-3
v_gene: TRBV7-2
CDR3aa: CASSLENGADTQYF
CDR3nt: TGTGCCAGCAGCTTAGAGAATGGCGCAGATACGCAGTATTTT

abundance: NA
d_gene: TRBD1
j_gene: TRBJ2-7
v_gene: TRBV11-2
CDR3aa: CASSLRQGIWEQYF
CDR3nt: TGTGCCAGCAGCTTAAGACAGGGGATATGGGAGCAGTACTTC

abundance: NA
d_gene: NA
j_gene: TRBJ2-2
v_gene: TRBV11-2
CDR3aa: CASSLAASYTGELFF
CDR3nt: TGTGCCAGCAGCTTAGCTGCCTCGTACACCGGGGAGCTGTTTTTT

abundance: NA
d_gene: NA
j_gene: TRBJ2-2
v_gene: TRBV21-1
CDR3aa: CASSKGPGSTGELFF
CDR3nt: TGTGCCAGCAGCAAAGGACCAGGGAGCACCGGGGAGCTGTTTTTT

abundance: NA
d_gene: NA
j_gene: TRBJ1-2
v_gene: TRBV6-6
CDR3aa: CASSLGVPYGYTF
CDR3nt: TGTGCCAGCAGTTTAGGAGTACCCTATGGCTACACCTTC

abundance: NA
d_gene: TRBD2
j_gene: TRBJ2-1
v_gene: TRBV7-2
CDR3aa: CASSLLSSGRAGEQFF
CDR3nt: TGTGCCAGCAGCCTTCTCTCTAGCGGGAGGGCTGGTGAGCAGTTCTTC

abundance: NA
d_gene: TRBD1
j_gene: TRBJ1-2
v_gene: TRBV27
CDR3aa: CASSQNGQGRRGYTF
CDR3nt: TGTGCCAGCAGCCAAAACGGACAGGGGCGGAGGGGCTACACCTTC

abundance: NA
d_gene: TRBD1
j_gene: TRBJ1-1
v_gene: TRBV19
CDR3aa: CASSPPLLLRQGALPNTEAFF
CDR3nt: TGTGCCAGTAGCCCCCCTCTTCTACTTCGACAGGGAGCTTTACCGAACACTGAAGCTTTCTTT

abundance: few
d_gene: NA
j_gene: TRBJ1-5
v_gene: TRBV29-1
CDR3aa: CSVDPGSGGPQHF
CDR3nt: TGCAGCGTTGATCCAGGGTCAGGAGGGCCCCAGCATTTT

abundance: NA
d_gene: NA
j_gene: TRBJ2-1
v_gene: TRBV18
CDR3aa: CASSPRQTVAYNEQFF
CDR3nt: TGTGCCAGCTCACCTCGACAGACCGTCGCCTACAATGAGCAGTTCTTC

abundance: NA
d_gene: NA
j_gene: TRBJ1-2
v_gene: TRBV5-1
CDR3aa: CASSDSIYGYTF
CDR3nt: TGCGCCAGCAGCGACAGCATTTATGGCTACACCTTC

abundance: NA
d_gene: TRBD1
j_gene: TRBJ1-6
v_gene: TRBV7-8
CDR3aa: CASSLVGTENSPLHF
CDR3nt: TGTGCCAGCAGCTTAGTAGGGACAGAAAATTCACCCCTCCACTTT

abundance: NA
d_gene: TRBD2
j_gene: TRBJ2-7
v_gene: TRBV7-2
CDR3aa: CASSPTGGGSPYEQYF
CDR3nt: TGTGCCAGCAGCCCCACGGGCGGGGGGTCCCCCTACGAGCAGTACTTC

abundance: NA
d_gene: NA
j_gene: TRBJ1-2
v_gene: TRBV28
CDR3aa: CAIVVGSKGYTF
CDR3nt: TGTGCCATCGTCGTTGGGTCCAAGGGGTACACCTTC

abundance: NA
d_gene: TRBD1
j_gene: TRBJ1-1
v_gene: TRBV14
CDR3aa: CASSQVTGGVDMNTEAFF
CDR3nt: TGTGCCAGCAGCCAGGTCACAGGGGGCGTCGACATGAACACTGAAGCTTTCTTT

abundance: few
d_gene: NA
j_gene: TRBJ1-2
v_gene: TRBV19
CDR3aa: CASSDRGDYGYTF
CDR3nt: TGTGCCAGTAGCGACAGAGGGGACTATGGCTACACCTTC

abundance: NA
d_gene: TRBD1
j_gene: TRBJ2-7
v_gene: TRBV30
CDR3aa: CAWSVPRTGAGRQYF
CDR3nt: TGTGCCTGGAGTGTACCGAGGACAGGGGCAGGAAGGCAGTACTTC

abundance: few
d_gene: TRBD2
j_gene: TRBJ2-3
v_gene: TRBV7-9
CDR3aa: CASSSSGGVGTQYF
CDR3nt: TGTGCCAGCAGCTCGAGCGGGGGAGTGGGTACGCAGTATTTT

abundance: NA
d_gene: NA
j_gene: TRBJ2-7
v_gene: TRBV7-3
CDR3aa: CASSRSYEQYF
CDR3nt: TGTGCCAGCAGCCGTTCCTACGAGCAGTACTTC

abundance: NA
d_gene: NA
j_gene: TRBJ2-5
v_gene: TRBV15
CDR3aa: CAIEWGETQYF
CDR3nt: TGTGCCATCGAATGGGGAGAGACCCAGTACTTC

abundance: NA
d_gene: NA
j_gene: TRBJ2-6
v_gene: TRBV5-1
CDR3aa: CASSLNEISGANVLTF
CDR3nt: TGCGCCAGCAGCTTGAATGAGATCTCTGGGGCCAACGTCCTGACTTTC

abundance: few
d_gene: NA
j_gene: TRBJ1-2
v_gene: TRBV10-3
CDR3aa: CAISESGERLLYGYTF
CDR3nt: TGTGCCATCAGTGAGTCCGGGGAGCGACTCCTCTATGGCTACACCTTC

abundance: once
d_gene: NA
j_gene: TRBJ1-3
v_gene: TRBV11-2
CDR3aa: CASSSLVADHKSSGNTIYF
CDR3nt: TGTGCCAGCAGCTCATTAGTAGCCGATCACAAGAGCTCTGGAAACACCATATATTTT

abundance: NA
d_gene: TRBD2
j_gene: TRBJ2-7
v_gene: TRBV6-1
CDR3aa: CASSGPERGGSYEQYF
CDR3nt: TGTGCCAGCAGTGGCCCGGAGCGGGGGGGGTCCTACGAGCAGTACTTC

abundance: NA
d_gene: NA
j_gene: TRBJ2-3
v_gene: TRBV7-8
CDR3aa: CASSFFAGANTDTQYF
CDR3nt: TGTGCCAGCAGCTTTTTTGCGGGGGCGAACACAGATACGCAGTATTTT

abundance: NA
d_gene: NA
j_gene: TRBJ2-3
v_gene: TRBV5-1
CDR3aa: CASSLTFGAGARTDTQYF
CDR3nt: TGCGCCAGCAGCTTGACCTTCGGCGCGGGGGCACGCACAGATACGCAGTATTTT

abundance: NA
d_gene: NA
j_gene: TRBJ1-6
v_gene: TRBV7-2
CDR3aa: CASSPRGTKSSYNSPLHF
CDR3nt: TGTGCCAGCAGCCCGAGAGGGACCAAAAGCTCCTATAATTCACCCCTCCACTTT

abundance: NA
d_gene: TRBD1
j_gene: TRBJ1-1
v_gene: TRBV5-1
CDR3aa: CASSSGQLNTEAFF
CDR3nt: TGCGCCAGCAGCTCGGGACAGCTGAACACTGAAGCTTTCTTT

abundance: NA
d_gene: TRBD1
j_gene: TRBJ1-1
v_gene: TRBV27
CDR3aa: CASSSLEGAGREAFF
CDR3nt: TGTGCCAGCAGCTCCCTGGAGGGGGCCGGGAGGGAAGCTTTCTTT

abundance: NA
d_gene: NA
j_gene: TRBJ1-1
v_gene: TRBV30
CDR3aa: CAWSVLGGTEAFF
CDR3nt: TGTGCCTGGAGTGTACTCGGGGGTACTGAAGCTTTCTTT

abundance: once
d_gene: NA
j_gene: TRBJ1-5
v_gene: TRBV19
CDR3aa: CASSMNRDNQPQHF
CDR3nt: TGTGCCAGTAGTATGAACAGGGACAATCAGCCCCAGCATTTT

abundance: once
d_gene: NA
j_gene: TRBJ2-6
v_gene: TRBV19
CDR3aa: CASSITTSPGANVLTF
CDR3nt: TGTGCCAGTAGTATAACGACTAGTCCTGGGGCCAACGTCCTGACTTTC

abundance: NA
d_gene: NA
j_gene: TRBJ1-5
v_gene: TRBV6-6
CDR3aa: CASSYQGGQPQHF
CDR3nt: TGTGCCAGCAGTTATCAGGGCGGTCAGCCCCAGCATTTT

abundance: few
d_gene: NA
j_gene: TRBJ1-2
v_gene: TRBV7-9
CDR3aa: CASVAELGYGYTF
CDR3nt: TGTGCCAGCGTTGCCGAACTTGGCTATGGCTACACCTTC

abundance: NA
d_gene: NA
j_gene: TRBJ1-1
v_gene: TRBV29-1
CDR3aa: CSVARGSNTEAFF
CDR3nt: TGCAGCGTTGCCAGGGGTTCGAACACTGAAGCTTTCTTT

abundance: NA
d_gene: TRBD2
j_gene: TRBJ2-2
v_gene: TRBV27
CDR3aa: CASSWNLAGGNTGELFF
CDR3nt: TGTGCCAGCAGTTGGAACTTAGCGGGAGGGAACACCGGGGAGCTGTTTTTT

abundance: NA
d_gene: NA
j_gene: TRBJ1-5
v_gene: TRBV21-1
CDR3aa: CASSKAWKGGALVQPQHF
CDR3nt: TGTGCCAGCAGCAAAGCTTGGAAAGGGGGGGCGCTTGTTCAGCCCCAGCATTTT